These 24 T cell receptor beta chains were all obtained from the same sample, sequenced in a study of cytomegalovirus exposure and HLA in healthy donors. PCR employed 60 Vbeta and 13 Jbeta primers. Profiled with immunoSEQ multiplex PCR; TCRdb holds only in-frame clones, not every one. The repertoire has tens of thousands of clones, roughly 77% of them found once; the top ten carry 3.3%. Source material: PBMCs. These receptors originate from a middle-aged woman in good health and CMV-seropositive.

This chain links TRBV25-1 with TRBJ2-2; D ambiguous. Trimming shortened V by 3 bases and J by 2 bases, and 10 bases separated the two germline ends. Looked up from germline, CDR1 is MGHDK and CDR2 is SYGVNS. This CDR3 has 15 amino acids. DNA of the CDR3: TGTGCCAGCAGTGACACCCTAAGCAACACCGGGGAGCTGTTTTTT. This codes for CASSDTLSNTGELFF. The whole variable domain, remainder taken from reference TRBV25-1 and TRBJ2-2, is EADIYQTPRYLVIGTGKKITLECSQTMGHDKMYWYQQDPGMELHLIHYSYGVNSTEKGDLSSESTVSRIRTEHFPLTLESARPSHTSQYLCASSDTLSNTGELFFGEGSRLTVL.

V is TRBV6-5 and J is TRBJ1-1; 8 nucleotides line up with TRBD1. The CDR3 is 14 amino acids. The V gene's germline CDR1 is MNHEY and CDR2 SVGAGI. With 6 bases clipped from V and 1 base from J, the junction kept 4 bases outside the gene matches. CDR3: CASRGQGQNTEAFF. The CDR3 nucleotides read TGTGCCAGCAGAGGACAGGGCCAGAACACTGAAGCTTTCTTT.

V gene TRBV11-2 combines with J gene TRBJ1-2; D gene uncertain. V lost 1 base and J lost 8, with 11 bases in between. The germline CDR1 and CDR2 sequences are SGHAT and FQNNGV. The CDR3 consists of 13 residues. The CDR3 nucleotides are TGTGCCAGCAGCTTAGTTCGCCTAACGGGCTACACCTTC. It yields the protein CASSLVRLTGYTF.

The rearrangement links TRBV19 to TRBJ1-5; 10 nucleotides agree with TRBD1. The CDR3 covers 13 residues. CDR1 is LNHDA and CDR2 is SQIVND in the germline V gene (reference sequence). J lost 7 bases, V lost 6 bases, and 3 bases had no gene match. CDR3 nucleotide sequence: TGTGCCAGTAGCGGGACAGGGGTGCAGCCCCAGCATTTT. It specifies CASSGTGVQPQHF.

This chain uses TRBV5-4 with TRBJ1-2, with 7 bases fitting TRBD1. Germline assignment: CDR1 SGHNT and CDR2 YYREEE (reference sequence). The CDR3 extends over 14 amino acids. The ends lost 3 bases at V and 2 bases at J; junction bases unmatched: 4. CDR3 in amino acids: CASSSPQGNYGYTF. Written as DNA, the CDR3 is TGTGCCAGCAGCTCACCACAGGGGAACTATGGCTACACCTTC.

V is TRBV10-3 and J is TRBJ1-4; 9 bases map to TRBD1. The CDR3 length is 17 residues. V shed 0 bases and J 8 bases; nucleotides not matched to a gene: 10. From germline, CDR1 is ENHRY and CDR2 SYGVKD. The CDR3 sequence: CAISESPPGQGGEKLFF. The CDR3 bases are TGTGCCATCAGTGAGTCGCCTCCGGGACAGGGAGGGGAAAAACTGTTTTTT.

DNA for the CDR3: TGTGCCAGCACCGACGGGGGGGGTTACAATGAGCAGTTCTTC. Residues: CASTDGGGYNEQFF. The rearrangement links TRBV6-6 to TRBJ2-1, with TRBD2 identical over 8 bases. The CDR3 loop spans 14 amino acids. The germline CDR1 and CDR2 sequences are MNHNY and SVGAGI (reference sequence). V gave up 7 bases and J gave up 4 bases; unmatched junction bases: 6.

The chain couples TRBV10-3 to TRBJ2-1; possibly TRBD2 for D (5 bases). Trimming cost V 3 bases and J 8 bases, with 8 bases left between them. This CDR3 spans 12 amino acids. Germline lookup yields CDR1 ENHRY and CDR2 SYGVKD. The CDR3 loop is CAISDRDDEQFF. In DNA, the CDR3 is TGTGCCATCAGTGATCGGGATGATGAGCAGTTCTTC.

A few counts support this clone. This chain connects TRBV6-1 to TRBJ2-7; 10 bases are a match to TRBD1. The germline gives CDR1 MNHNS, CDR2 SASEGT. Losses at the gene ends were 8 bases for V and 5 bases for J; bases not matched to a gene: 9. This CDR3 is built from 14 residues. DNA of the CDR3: TGTGCCAGCCAAAGACAGGGGGCAGGCCACGAGCAGTACTTC. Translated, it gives CASQRQGAGHEQYF.

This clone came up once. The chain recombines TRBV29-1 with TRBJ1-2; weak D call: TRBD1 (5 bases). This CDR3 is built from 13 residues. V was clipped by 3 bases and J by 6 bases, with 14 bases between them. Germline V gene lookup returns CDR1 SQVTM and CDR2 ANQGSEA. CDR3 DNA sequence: TGCAGCGTTGATCTCGGAAGGGGTGATGGCTACACCTTC. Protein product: CSVDLGRGDGYTF.

The CDR3 here is CASSPPDRYSQPQHF. The DNA for the CDR3 is TGTGCCAGCAGCCCCCCCGACAGGTACTCTCAGCCCCAGCATTTT. V and J are TRBV6-1 and TRBJ1-5, with a weak D call TRBD1 (6 bases). This CDR3 is 15 amino acids long. In germline, CDR1 is MNHNS, CDR2 SASEGT. V dropped 6 bases and J dropped 6 bases, with 18 bases sitting between them.

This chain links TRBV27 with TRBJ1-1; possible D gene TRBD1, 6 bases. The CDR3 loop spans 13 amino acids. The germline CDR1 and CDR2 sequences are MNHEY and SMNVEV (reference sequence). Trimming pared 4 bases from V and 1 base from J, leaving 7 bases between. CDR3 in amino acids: CASSWGQNTEAFF. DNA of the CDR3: TGTGCCAGCAGTTGGGGACAGAACACTGAAGCTTTCTTT.

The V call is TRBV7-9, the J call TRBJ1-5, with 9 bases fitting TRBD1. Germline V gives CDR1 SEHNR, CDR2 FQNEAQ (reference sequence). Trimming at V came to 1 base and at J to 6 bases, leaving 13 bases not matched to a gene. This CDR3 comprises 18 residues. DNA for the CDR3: TGTGCCAGCAGCTTAGATATTGTCGGGACAGGGAAGGCTCAGCCCCAGCATTTT. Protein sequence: CASSLDIVGTGKAQPQHF.

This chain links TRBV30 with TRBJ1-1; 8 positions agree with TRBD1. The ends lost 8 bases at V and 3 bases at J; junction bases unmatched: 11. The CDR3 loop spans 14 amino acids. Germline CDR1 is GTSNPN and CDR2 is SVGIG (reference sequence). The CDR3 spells CAGRRQGRDTEAFF. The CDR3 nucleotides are TGTGCCGGCAGGCGACAGGGGAGGGACACTGAAGCTTTCTTT.

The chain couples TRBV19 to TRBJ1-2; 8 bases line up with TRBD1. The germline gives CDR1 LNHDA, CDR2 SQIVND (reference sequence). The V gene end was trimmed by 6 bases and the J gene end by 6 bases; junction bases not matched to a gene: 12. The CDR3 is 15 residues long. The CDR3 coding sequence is TGTGCCAGTAGCAACCAACTCCTGACAGGGGATGGCTACACCTTC. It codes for CASSNQLLTGDGYTF. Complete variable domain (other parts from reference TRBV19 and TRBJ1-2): DGGITQSPKYLFRKEGQNVTLSCEQNLNHDAMYWYRQDPGQGLRLIYYSQIVNDFQKGDIAEGYSVSREKKESFPLTVTSAQKNPTAFYLCASSNQLLTGDGYTFGSGTRLTVV.

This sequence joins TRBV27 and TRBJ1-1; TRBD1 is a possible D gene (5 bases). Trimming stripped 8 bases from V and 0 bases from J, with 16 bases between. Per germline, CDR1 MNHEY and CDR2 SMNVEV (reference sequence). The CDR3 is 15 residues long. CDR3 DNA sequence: TGTGCCAGCGGGTTCTACGGGACTTTGAACACTGAAGCTTTCTTT. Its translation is CASGFYGTLNTEAFF.

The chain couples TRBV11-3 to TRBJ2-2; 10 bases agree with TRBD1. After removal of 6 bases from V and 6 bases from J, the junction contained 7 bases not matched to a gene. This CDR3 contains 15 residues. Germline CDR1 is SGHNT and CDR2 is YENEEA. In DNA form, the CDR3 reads TGTGCCAGCAGGGAGGGACAGGGGAAAGCCGGGGAGCTGTTTTTT. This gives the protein CASREGQGKAGELFF.

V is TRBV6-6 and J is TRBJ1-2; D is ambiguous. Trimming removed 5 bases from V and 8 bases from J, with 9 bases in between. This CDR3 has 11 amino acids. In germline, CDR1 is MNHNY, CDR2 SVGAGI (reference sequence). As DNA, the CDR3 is TGTGCCAGCAGTCCCGCTCTAGGCTACACCTTC. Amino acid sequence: CASSPALGYTF.

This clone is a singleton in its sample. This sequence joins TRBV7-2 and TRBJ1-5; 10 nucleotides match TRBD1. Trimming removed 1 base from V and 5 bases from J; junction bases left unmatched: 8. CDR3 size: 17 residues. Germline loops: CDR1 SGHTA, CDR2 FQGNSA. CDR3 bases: TGTGCCAGCAGCTTAGGACGGGACAGGGGAAACCATCAGCCCCAGCATTTT. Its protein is CASSLGRDRGNHQPQHF.

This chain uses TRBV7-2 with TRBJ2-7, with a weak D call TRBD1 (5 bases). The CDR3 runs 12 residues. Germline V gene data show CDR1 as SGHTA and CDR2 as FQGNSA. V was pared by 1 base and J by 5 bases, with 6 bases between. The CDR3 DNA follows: TGTGCCAGCAGCTTAGTGGGGCACGAGCAGTACTTC. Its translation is CASSLVGHEQYF. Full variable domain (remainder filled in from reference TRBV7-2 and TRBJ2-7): GAGVSQSPSNKVTEKGKDVELRCDPISGHTALYWYRQSLGQGLEFLIYFQGNSAPDKSGLPSDRFSAERTGGSVSTLTIQRTQQEDSAVYLCASSLVGHEQYFGPGTRLTVT.

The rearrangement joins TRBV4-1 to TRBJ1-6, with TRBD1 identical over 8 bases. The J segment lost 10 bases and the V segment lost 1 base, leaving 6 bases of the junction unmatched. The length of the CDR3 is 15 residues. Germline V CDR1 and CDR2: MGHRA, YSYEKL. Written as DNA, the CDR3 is TGCGCCAGCAGCCAAGCTTGGACAGGGTGGTCACCCCTCCACTTT. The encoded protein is CASSQAWTGWSPLHF.

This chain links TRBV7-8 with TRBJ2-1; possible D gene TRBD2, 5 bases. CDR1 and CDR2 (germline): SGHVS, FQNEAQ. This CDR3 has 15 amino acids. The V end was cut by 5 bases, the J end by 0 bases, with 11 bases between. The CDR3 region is CASSPPAGSYNEQFF. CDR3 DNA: TGTGCCAGCAGCCCTCCCGCGGGCTCCTACAATGAGCAGTTCTTC.

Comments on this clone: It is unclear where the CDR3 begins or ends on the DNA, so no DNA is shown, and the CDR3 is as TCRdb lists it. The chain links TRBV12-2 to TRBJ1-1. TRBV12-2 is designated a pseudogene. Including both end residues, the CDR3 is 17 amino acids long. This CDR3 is CASRLVRVGEGNTEAFF.

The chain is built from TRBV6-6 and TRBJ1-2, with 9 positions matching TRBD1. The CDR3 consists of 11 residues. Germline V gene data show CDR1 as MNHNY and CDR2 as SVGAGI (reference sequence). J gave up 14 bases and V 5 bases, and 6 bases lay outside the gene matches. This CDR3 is CASSRDRAGTF. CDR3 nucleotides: TGTGCCAGCAGTCGGGACAGGGCAGGAACCTTC.